This T cell receptor (beta chain) was recorded in a study of shared clonotypes between healthy human individuals. The wider study: Donors had three CD4 naive, three CD4 memory, two CD8 naive and one CD8 memory plate apiece. Study conclusions and caveats: Relative to memory subsets, naive subsets generally showed larger estimated richness.

Only in-frame clones appear in the TCRdb table, and some are missing; sequencing was by immunoSEQ multiplex PCR. The table has approximately 2.1 million clones, approximately 93% seen once. Those who donated were healthy HIV-negative adults, with no recent acute infections or vaccinations reported. For this clone: The target antigen is unknown.

This TCR derives from a man between 18 and 29 years old in good health. Some clones in this sample may be carry-over from other donors' samples. Sequencing used naive CD4+ T cells from PBMCs. Subset in this sample: CD45RA+ positively selected.

This CDR3 reads CASSFDGQGAYNEQFF. The CDR3 nucleotides read TGTGCCAGCAGCTTCGACGGACAGGGGGCCTACAATGAGCAGTTCTTC. This chain connects TRBV11-3 to TRBJ2-1, with 10 bases identical to TRBD1. This CDR3 region has 16 residues. With V trimmed by 3 bases and J by 2 bases, 4 bases remained unmatched. Germline CDR1 reads SGHNT; CDR2 reads YENEEA.